This T cell receptor beta chain was captured by sequencing in a study of T cell clonotyping in hematopoietic cell transplantation (dated by TCRdb to the early 2020s). Turning to the overall study: A total of roughly 150 blood samples were collected in the study from 35 to 45 consecutive transplant recipients and their related donors. Patient recruitment ran from 2015 to January 2017, and follow-up continued until late 2020 or death. The research as a whole found: Just a small fraction of recipient repertoires overlapped with donor repertoires, and more than 95% appeared de novo at the given depth. Recipient TCR diversity fell after transplant, with pathologically expanded clonotypes rising progressively from day 30 to day 180. Sample size was limited, and cells were not sorted, so CD4 and CD8 repertoire contributions could not be separated. Inverse Simpson Index values from donors and from recipients before transplant predicted broader TCR repertoire diversity after transplant.

The immunoSEQ assay, a bias-controlled multiplex PCR with V- and J-specific primers, was used to amplify TCR beta CDR3 regions from genomic DNA. A proprietary barcode and Illumina adapter sequences were added to the CDR3 amplicons in a second PCR step. CDR3 libraries were sequenced on an Illumina MiSeq instrument. From the authors' description of their analysis: Export and quality control were done with immunoSEQ Analyzer 3.0, while downstream analyses used R Bioconductor and Immunarch. Only productive rearrangements in the normalized downsampled data set went into calculating the repertoire metrics. In the normalized cohort, a clonotype counted as pathologically expanded if the clonotype was larger than 5 templates. Repertoire diversity was measured with the Inverse Simpson Index. CMV-specificity analyses were carried out on the non-normalized data set to capture all clonotypes. Drawn from immuneACCESS, this table holds only the in-frame rearrangements with V and J called that TCRdb kept. Clones are partly lost; checked studies trace under half to an unresolved V gene and leave the rest unexplained. V and J calls and clone size are given by that table; D and trimming were obtained from the DNA. The sample records approximately 75,000 clones, just under 95% of which are singletons. The ten largest clones add up to 1.5% to 2% of the sample.

Blood samples for TCR beta sequencing were provided by related transplant donors. Nuclei Lysis Solution was used to extract genomic DNA from fresh or cryopreserved unfractionated peripheral blood mononuclear cells. Worth noting for this clone: Its antigen is currently not known. Base qualities are missing; no much larger clone stands one base away.

Its CDR3 holds 15 amino acids, cysteine through phenylalanine. The retained sequence is limited to the CDR3, 45 bases, with the frame set at the first base. Ends trimmed: V by 0 bases, J by 5 bases; bases unmatched to a gene: 8. CDR1 and CDR2, looked up from the germline V gene (reference sequence), are GTSNPN and SVGIG. The V and J genes are TRBV30 and TRBJ2-5, and 8 bases in between align with TRBD2. The sequenced sample consisted of peripheral blood mononuclear cells. This TCR was sampled from a man in his forties or fifties in good health. Some clones in this sample may be carry-over from other donors' samples. The CDR3 region: CAWSVLRGLGETQYF. In nucleotide form, the sequence is TGTGCCTGGAGTGTACTTAGGGGACTAGGGGAGACCCAGTACTTC.